These 18 T cell receptor beta chains were all obtained from the same sample, sequenced in a study of a mutant IDH1 vaccine in newly diagnosed glioma. Measured with immunoSEQ multiplex PCR; TCRdb has only the in-frame clones, and not every one. The sample carries about 40,000 clones, over 70% recorded once. The sample's time point: week 11, during vaccination. What each vaccine dose contained was 300 ug of mutant IDH1 20-mer peptide, accompanied by topical imiquimod. Antigens of these TCRs are unknown. Sequenced material: peripheral blood mononuclear cells (PBMCs), taken from a glioma patient whose treatment included an IDH1 peptide vaccine. The origin of the receptors is a young woman with glioma. Some clones in this sample may be carry-over from other donors' samples.

The table lists this clone with a few counts. This chain links TRBV7-3 with TRBJ1-1; 7 nucleotides match TRBD1. Trimming took 6 bases from V and 1 from J; bases not matched to a gene: 8. In germline, CDR1 is SGHTA, CDR2 FQGTGA. The CDR3 contains 15 residues. DNA of the CDR3: TGTGCCAGCAGTAAAGAAGGGACAGCGAACACTGAAGCTTTCTTT. It encodes CASSKEGTANTEAFF.

V is TRBV5-4 and J is TRBJ2-7, with 9 nucleotides matching TRBD1. The trim removed 3 bases at V and 3 bases at J, leaving 1 base unmatched. This CDR3 contains 13 residues. CDR1 is SGHNT and CDR2 is YYREEE in the germline V gene (reference sequence). CDR3 region: CASSSTGGYEQYF. The CDR3 bases are TGTGCCAGCAGCTCGACAGGGGGCTACGAGCAGTACTTC.

V and J are TRBV5-1 and TRBJ2-2; D might be TRBD2 (5 bases). This CDR3 contains 16 residues. Trimming removed 2 bases at V and 7 bases at J, with 18 bases between. The germline gives CDR1 SGHRS, CDR2 YFSETQ. As DNA, the CDR3 is TGCGCCAGCAGCTTACTCTTAAGGCTAGCAGGCGGGGAGCTGTTTTTT. This sequence encodes CASSLLLRLAGGELFF.

The chain employs TRBV28 and TRBJ1-5, with D perhaps matching TRBD1 (5 bases). The CDR3 length is 14 residues. Deletions cut 3 bases from V and 7 bases from J, with 13 bases between. CDR1 MDHEN and CDR2 SYDVKM come from the germline V gene. CDR3 loop: CASSFPRGEQPQHF. CDR3 nucleotide sequence: TGTGCCAGCAGTTTTCCGAGGGGTGAACAGCCCCAGCATTTT.

A single count supports this clone. V is TRBV7-6 and J is TRBJ2-5; 8 nucleotides agree with TRBD2. J was trimmed by 4 bases and V by 11 bases; bases with no gene match: 15. The CDR3 spans 15 residues. The germline gives CDR1 SGHVS, CDR2 FNYEAQ. The chain's CDR3 is CACSRSGRRRETQYF. As DNA, the CDR3 is TGTGCCTGTTCACGGAGCGGGAGAAGAAGAGAGACCCAGTACTTC.

The chain couples TRBV18 to TRBJ1-1, with D maybe TRBD1 (6 bases). The CDR3 loop spans 14 amino acids. V lost 1 base and J 4 bases, leaving 10 bases between the germline ends. Germline lookup yields CDR1 KGHSH and CDR2 LQKENI. CDR3 DNA sequence: TGTGCCAGCTCACCACGCAGGGGTAGCACTGAAGCTTTCTTT. This sequence encodes CASSPRRGSTEAFF.

The genes are TRBV30 and TRBJ2-1, with 12 positions matching TRBD2. CDR1 is GTSNPN and CDR2 is SVGIG in the germline V gene (reference sequence). This CDR3 has 15 amino acids. After removal of 3 bases from V and 9 bases from J, the junction contained 9 bases not matched to a gene. CDR3 sequence reads: CAWSSASGGGSEQFF. The CDR3 DNA reads TGTGCCTGGAGCTCGGCTAGCGGGGGGGGAAGTGAGCAGTTCTTC.

V and J are TRBV11-2 and TRBJ1-3, with D possibly being TRBD1 (5 bases). Trimming stripped 0 bases from V and 1 base from J, with 7 bases between. This CDR3 region has 15 residues. Germline V CDR1 and CDR2: SGHAT, FQNNGV. The CDR3 is CASSLEGDSGNTIYF. DNA for the CDR3: TGTGCCAGCAGCTTAGAGGGGGATTCTGGAAACACCATATATTTT.

The chain combines TRBV6-1 with TRBJ1-1; unclear D gene. The CDR3 extends over 12 amino acids. Trimming removed 8 bases at V and 7 bases at J, with 14 bases between. Germline CDR1 and CDR2: MNHNS and SASEGT. CDR3 protein: CASLGPTVEAFF. CDR3 DNA: TGTGCCAGCTTAGGGCCGACCGTTGAAGCTTTCTTT.

This chain links TRBV29-1 with TRBJ1-1; D not certain. The CDR3 is 13 amino acids. The V and J ends lost 1 base and 5 bases respectively, with 11 bases between them. Looked up from germline, CDR1 is SQVTM and CDR2 is ANQGSEA. This chain's CDR3 is CSVEVGSGTEAFF. The CDR3 DNA sequence: TGCAGCGTTGAAGTTGGCTCGGGGACTGAAGCTTTCTTT.

CDR3 region: CASSRPTGRNQPQHF. The DNA of the CDR3 is TGTGCCAGCAGCAGACCCACAGGGAGAAATCAGCCCCAGCATTTT. The V call is TRBV21-1, the J call TRBJ1-5; no check of the table's D call, TRBD1, against the DNA was made. TRBV21-1 is described as a pseudogene. This CDR3 comprises 15 residues.

This chain joins TRBV6-6 and TRBJ2-7; D remains ambiguous. The CDR3 is 13 residues long. Per the germline V gene, CDR1 is MNHNY and CDR2 is SVGAGI (reference sequence). Trimming took off 5 bases at V and 12 bases at J, with 20 bases between the two ends. The chain's CDR3 is CASSPLPGLIRYF. DNA of the CDR3: TGTGCCAGCAGTCCACTCCCTGGCCTGATTCGGTACTTC.

This rearrangement joins TRBV5-1 to TRBJ1-1; unclear D gene. Germline V gene sequence: CDR1 SGHRS, CDR2 YFSETQ. The CDR3 loop spans 14 amino acids. The V end was cut by 5 bases, the J end by 0 bases, with 11 bases between. The CDR3 loop reads CASRAGGVNTEAFF. CDR3 coding DNA: TGCGCCAGCAGGGCGGGTGGAGTGAACACTGAAGCTTTCTTT.

The chain links TRBV27 to TRBJ2-7; 7 bases are a match to TRBD1. This CDR3 is 15 amino acids long. The V segment lost 0 bases and the J segment 6 bases; nucleotides outside the gene matches: 8. Germline CDR1 MNHEY, CDR2 SMNVEV (reference sequence). The CDR3 DNA reads as TGTGCCAGCAGTTTATCGACAGGGTTGGTAGGCGAGCAGTACTTC. This gives the protein CASSLSTGLVGEQYF.

The chain employs TRBV6-5 and TRBJ2-5, with unresolved D. Germline values: CDR1 MNHEY, CDR2 SVGAGI. This CDR3 contains 14 residues. Trimming stripped 1 base from V and 4 bases from J, with 10 bases between. This chain's CDR3 is CASSYLGRLETQYF. The CDR3 region has the DNA TGTGCCAGCAGTTACTTGGGTAGACTAGAGACCCAGTACTTC.

The gene calls are TRBV12-5 and TRBJ2-7; D is unresolved. Trimming stripped 1 base from V and 5 bases from J, with 24 bases between. This CDR3 is 18 amino acids long. Germline V gene data show CDR1 as LGHNT and CDR2 as FRNRAP. The DNA for the CDR3 is TGTGCTAGTGGTTTGGCCGCCCTTCCCCGGATTCTGGGCCACGAGCAGTACTTC. Amino acid sequence: CASGLAALPRILGHEQYF.

This clone was recorded a few times. J is TRBJ1-5 and V is TRBV9; D call uncertain. The CDR3 contains 13 residues. Germline CDR1 and CDR2: SGDLS and YYNGEE. V was shortened by 2 bases and J by 4 bases, with 7 bases between the two germline ends. CDR3 bases: TGTGCCAGCAGCGTCGGGGTAAATCAGCCCCAGCATTTT. The encoded protein is CASSVGVNQPQHF.

This chain uses TRBV5-6 with TRBJ1-1, with D possibly TRBD1 on 5 matching bases. The V end was cut by 2 bases, the J end by 2 bases, with 10 bases between. The CDR3 totals 14 residues. Germline loops: CDR1 SGHDT, CDR2 YYEEEE. CDR3: CASSLPGRNTEAFF. For the CDR3, the DNA is TGTGCCAGCAGCTTACCAGGGAGAAACACTGAAGCTTTCTTT.